The TCR beta chain under discussion was sequenced for a study of blood T cells in healthy people across ages. Broader study findings: Higher diversity and more naive CD4+ cells were features of long-lived donors, compared to aged donors. Older age went with lower TCR beta diversity per million T cells, in a roughly linear way.

At least ten counts were recorded for this clonotype. Its antigen is as yet unknown. The V gene lost 1 base and the J gene lost 5 bases, with 11 bases spanning the gap. The CDR3 contains 14 residues. Germline V lookup: CDR1 SGHTA, CDR2 FQGNSA. Combining a sample-barcoded 5' primer with a J-beta primer mix, a second PCR ran for roughly 6 to 12 cycles. The study obtained at least 3 million CDR3-containing paired-end reads from every sample. TCRdb called the 5' RACE reads again in MiXCR, with one record for every CDR3 protein. The data show 550,000 to 800,000 distinct CDR3 sequences, approximately 30% seen once.

The V and J genes are TRBV7-2 and TRBJ1-2; D remains unclear. This receptor was taken from a woman over 75 in good health. The sample taken for sequencing was blood. The CDR3, as DNA: TGTGCCAGCAGCTTAGGAGCAGGCAATTATGGCTACACCTTC. Protein product: CASSLGAGNYGYTF.